This TCR beta chain was found in a study of early T cells in non-severe SARS-CoV-2 infection. Findings of the study overall: VDJdb matching skewed toward anti-spike CD8 responses, missing private and CD4 specificities.

This clonotype was detected only once. Its antigen is not known. A much more abundant neighbour one base away suggests this may be a read error. From the 5' RACE reads, TCRdb called clonotypes with MiXCR, one entry per CDR3 protein. Of about 70,000 distinct CDR3 sequences in the sample, about 12% were seen once. The germline CDR1 and CDR2 sequences are MNHEY and SMNVEV (reference sequence). CDR3 length: 13 amino acids. The TCR was taken from an adult who was a healthcare worker with PCR-confirmed SARS-CoV-2 infection or an uninfected control (not recorded which). Input material: whole blood. The V gene is TRBV27, the J gene TRBJ2-1; D remains unclear. The CDR3: CPSSFDTYNEQFF. CDR3 nucleotide sequence: TGTCCCAGCAGTTTCGACACTTACAATGAGCAGTTCTTC.